This TCR beta chain was profiled in a study of blood T cell repertoires in COVID-19. CDR1 is SEHNR, CDR2 FQNEAQ, per germline (reference sequence). The length of the CDR3 is 17 residues. Unmatched junction bases numbered 14, after V lost 5 bases and J lost 9 bases. Original data processing: Amplification from reference gene primers served as the basis for estimated nucleated cell counts. Clones were read by immunoSEQ multiplex PCR, and TCRdb kept only the in-frame ones, dropping some. V and J calls and clone size come straight from that table; D and trimming were deduced from the DNA. The sample consists of a few hundred thousand clones, 80% to 85% of them appearing once.

The clonotype was recovered from a woman aged 40-49 years who had recovered from COVID-19. V gene TRBV7-9 combines with J gene TRBJ1-6, with TRBD1 identical over 9 bases. Input material: PBMCs or T cells enriched from blood (not recorded which). CDR3 sequence: CASSQVTSGTGSSPLHF. The CDR3 DNA reads as TGTGCCAGCAGCCAAGTGACTTCCGGGACAGGGTCTTCACCCCTCCACTTT. Drawing the rest from reference TRBV7-9 and TRBJ1-6, the complete variable domain is DTGVSQNPRHKITKRGQNVTFRCDPISEHNRLYWYRQTLGQGPEFLTYFQNEAQLEKSRLLSDRFSAERPKGSFSTLEIQRTEQGDSAMYLCASSQVTSGTGSSPLHFGNGTRLTVT.